Sequencing of this T cell receptor (beta chain) was carried out in a study of cytomegalovirus exposure and HLA in healthy donors. Findings and caveats of the study: Later analysis associated a missense DCLRE1C variant with TCR beta V- and J-gene trimming. Most TCR sequences were rare, but some public TCRs occurred in many donors. About 87% or about 30% of the time was how often most TCR beta V segments were productive, according to an earlier analysis.

The PCR contained 60 Vbeta and 13 Jbeta primers. Sequencing was performed with immunoSEQ multiplex PCR; in TCRdb, only in-frame clones are kept and a portion is missing. Of approximately 120,000 clones detected, just under 75% appear once; the ten largest clones hold around 5%. Remarks on this clone: The antigen is not known.

Per the germline V gene, CDR1 is MGHRA and CDR2 is YSYEKL. CDR3 length: 14 residues. V lost 6 bases, J lost 6 bases, and 15 bases lay in between. The gene calls are TRBV4-1 and TRBJ2-1; a weak D match, TRBD1 (6 bases). This sequence was found in a man in his sixties in good health and CMV-seropositive. The specimen sequenced was PBMCs. CDR3 DNA: TGCGCCAGCAGGGGGGCTGGCCTCCCCAATGAGCAGTTCTTC. It is translated as CASRGAGLPNEQFF.